These T cell receptor beta chains were read from a single sample in a study of cytomegalovirus exposure and HLA in healthy donors. Libraries were prepared by immunoSEQ multiplex PCR; TCRdb keeps only in-frame clonotypes and omits some of them. The data contain 100,000 to 150,000 clones, 76% of them singletons. Source material: PBMCs. The receptor set was obtained from a female donor in good health and CMV-seropositive. The CDR3 runs from the conserved cysteine through the conserved F or W. The order of the fields is D gene, V gene, CDR3 length, J gene, clone size, CDR3 protein, CDR3 DNA. D genes are given only for firm matches. Expanded clones are given a class, and other clones once, few, many or no size at all.

-	TRBV5-1	15	TRBJ1-1	-	CASSLGHGVNTEAFF	TGCGCCAGCAGCTTGGGACACGGGGTGAACACTGAAGCTTTCTTT
-	TRBV28	15	TRBJ2-1	-	CASRRTSPPGYEQFF	TGTGCCAGCAGACGTACTAGCCCGCCGGGCTATGAGCAGTTCTTC
-	TRBV7-3	14	TRBJ2-7	few	CASSLVPGNYEQYF	TGTGCCAGCAGCTTAGTGCCAGGGAACTACGAGCAGTACTTC
TRBD1	TRBV25-1	13	TRBJ1-2	-	CASSDGTGYGYTF	TGTGCCAGCAGTGACGGGACAGGATATGGCTACACCTTC
-	TRBV5-1	16	TRBJ1-1	-	CASSPHDPGQNTEAFF	TGCGCCAGCAGCCCCCACGACCCGGGACAGAACACTGAAGCTTTCTTT
TRBD1	TRBV4-2	15	TRBJ1-5	once	CASSRRDRDNQPQHF	TGTGCCAGCAGTCGGCGGGACAGGGACAATCAGCCCCAGCATTTT
TRBD1	TRBV6-1	16	TRBJ1-4	-	CASSDLSGQGSEKLFF	TGTGCCAGCAGTGATCTATCGGGACAGGGGAGTGAAAAACTGTTTTTT
TRBD2	TRBV7-7	19	TRBJ2-1	few	CASSPPALAGPYPYNEQFF	TGTGCCAGCAGCCCTCCGGCGCTAGCGGGACCCTACCCATACAATGAGCAGTTCTTC
-	TRBV7-2	13	TRBJ2-3	-	CASSSQGADTQYF	TGTGCCAGCAGCTCACAGGGTGCAGATACGCAGTATTTT
TRBD2	TRBV7-8	18	TRBJ2-2	few	CASSLGLAGRTNTGELFF	TGTGCCAGCAGCTTGGGACTAGCGGGGAGAACGAACACCGGGGAGCTGTTTTTT
-	TRBV27	13	TRBJ2-7	-	CASSLEGASEQYF	TGTGCCAGCAGTTTGGAGGGGGCGTCCGAGCAGTACTTC
TRBD2	TRBV5-1	18	TRBJ2-3	few	CASSLGTSGSGNTDTQYF	TGCGCCAGCAGCTTAGGGACTAGCGGGAGCGGGAACACAGATACGCAGTATTTT
-	TRBV6-6	16	TRBJ2-2	-	CASSYSNPRDTGELFF	TGTGCCAGCAGTTACTCGAACCCCCGGGACACCGGGGAGCTGTTTTTT
TRBD1	TRBV6-1	12	TRBJ1-4	-	CASSDGTGRLFF	TGTGCCAGCAGTGATGGGACAGGGAGACTGTTTTTT
TRBD2	TRBV6-1	17	TRBJ2-7	-	CASSDAGVRRGTYEQYF	TGTGCCAGCAGTGATGCGGGGGTGAGGAGGGGTACCTACGAGCAGTACTTC
-	TRBV19	17	TRBJ1-2	-	CASSPLSLPYFNYGYTF	TGTGCCAGTAGTCCCCTGAGTTTGCCCTACTTTAACTATGGCTACACCTTC
-	TRBV18	13	TRBJ2-7	-	CASSPPTVTEQYF	TGTGCCAGCTCACCACCGACGGTGACTGAGCAGTACTTC
TRBD1	TRBV6-6	15	TRBJ2-4	-	CASRSSGTGTNIQYF	TGTGCCAGCAGGAGCTCCGGGACAGGGACCAACATTCAGTACTTC
TRBD1	TRBV29-1	14	TRBJ2-5	-	CSSRDRVFQETQYF	TGCAGCTCCCGGGACAGGGTATTCCAAGAGACCCAGTACTTC
-	TRBV28	12	TRBJ1-5	once	CASSFTVGPQHF	TGTGCCAGCAGTTTTACTGTCGGGCCCCAGCATTTT
-	TRBV25-1	11	TRBJ2-3	-	CASSDTGRQYF	TGTGCCAGCAGTGATACTGGGAGGCAGTATTTT